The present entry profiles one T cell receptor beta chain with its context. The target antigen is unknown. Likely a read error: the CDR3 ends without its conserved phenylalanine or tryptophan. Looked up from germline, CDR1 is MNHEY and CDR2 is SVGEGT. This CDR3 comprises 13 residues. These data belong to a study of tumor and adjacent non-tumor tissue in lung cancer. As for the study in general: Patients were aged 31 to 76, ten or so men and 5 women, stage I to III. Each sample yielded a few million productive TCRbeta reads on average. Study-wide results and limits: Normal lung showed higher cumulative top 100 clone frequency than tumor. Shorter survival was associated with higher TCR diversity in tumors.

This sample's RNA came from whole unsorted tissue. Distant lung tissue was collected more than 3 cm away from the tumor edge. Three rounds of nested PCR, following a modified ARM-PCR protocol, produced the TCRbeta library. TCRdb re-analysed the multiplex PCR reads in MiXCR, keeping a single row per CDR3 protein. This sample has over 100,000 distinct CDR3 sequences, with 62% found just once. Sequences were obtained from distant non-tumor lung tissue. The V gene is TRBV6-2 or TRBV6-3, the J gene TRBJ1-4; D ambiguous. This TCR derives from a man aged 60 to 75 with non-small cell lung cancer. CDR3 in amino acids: CANSRGYSEKLFL. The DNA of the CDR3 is TGTGCCAACAGTCGCGGATACAGCGAAAAACTGTTTCTT.